Below, 11 T cell receptor beta chains from the same sample are listed, as sequenced in a study of blood T cell repertoires in COVID-19. Assay used: immunoSEQ multiplex PCR; TCRdb lists only in-frame clones, some missing. The sample carries about 340,000 clones, more than 90% recorded once. What was sequenced was PBMCs or T cells enriched from blood (not recorded which). The receptors were gathered from a woman aged 25 to 39 who had recovered from COVID-19.

The rearrangement joins TRBV25-1 to TRBJ1-2; TRBD1 is a possible D gene (5 bases). V was cut by 6 bases and J by 3 bases, with 11 bases left in between. Germline loops: CDR1 MGHDK, CDR2 SYGVNS. The CDR3 covers 13 residues. CDR3 sequence reads: CASRLGEDYGYTF. The CDR3 bases are TGTGCCAGCAGGCTAGGGGAAGACTATGGCTACACCTTC.

V usage is TRBV7-2 and J usage is TRBJ1-4; D possibly corresponds to TRBD1 (5 bases). The CDR3 length is 14 residues. Germline V gene sequence: CDR1 SGHTA, CDR2 FQGNSA. Trimming took off 5 bases at V and 8 bases at J, with 15 bases between the two ends. In nucleotides, the CDR3 is TGTGCCAGCAGCCCGCGCGGGGGTTGGGAAAAACTGTTTTTT. Protein sequence: CASSPRGGWEKLFF.

This rearrangement joins TRBV11-2 to TRBJ2-2; 9 bases map to TRBD1. The CDR3 totals 16 residues. CDR1 SGHAT and CDR2 FQNNGV come from the germline V gene. Unmatched junction bases numbered 5, after V lost 5 bases and J lost 1 base. CDR3 bases: TGTGCCAGCAGCGGGCCGGGACAGGGGAACACCGGGGAGCTGTTTTTT. Residues: CASSGPGQGNTGELFF.

This chain uses TRBV7-3 with TRBJ2-1; TRBD2 might be the D (6 bases). V lost 3 bases and J 10 bases, leaving 16 bases between the germline ends. CDR1 and CDR2 from the germline V gene are SGHTA and FQGTGA. The CDR3 sequence is 14 residues long. The CDR3 loop is CASSFYRDSQEQFF. The CDR3 DNA reads as TGTGCCAGCAGCTTTTATCGGGACTCCCAAGAGCAGTTCTTC.

The rearrangement uses TRBV24-1 and TRBJ2-3, with D perhaps matching TRBD1 (6 bases). From germline, CDR1 is KGHDR and CDR2 SFDVKD. V lost 2 bases to trimming and J lost 2 bases, with 13 bases between them. This CDR3 region has 16 residues. DNA of the CDR3: TGTGCCACCAGTGATTCCCGAGGGGGATACACAGATACGCAGTATTTT. As protein: CATSDSRGGYTDTQYF.

CDR3 amino acids: CASSPLPESSGNTIYF. In nucleotides, the CDR3 is TGTGCCAGCTCACCACTTCCGGAGAGCTCTGGAAACACCATATATTTT. The chain joins TRBV18 to TRBJ1-3; D is unclear. Looked up from germline, CDR1 is KGHSH and CDR2 is LQKENI. The CDR3 is made up of 16 amino acids. Trimming pared 1 base from V and 0 bases from J, leaving 10 bases between.

The J gene is TRBJ1-5, the V gene TRBV12-3 or TRBV12-4; D is unresolved. The CDR3 spans 13 residues. Trimming shortened V by 5 bases and J by 6 bases, and 11 bases separated the two germline ends. In DNA form, the CDR3 reads TGTGCCAGCAGTCGGAGGGAGGGTCAGCCCCAGCATTTT. This encodes CASSRREGQPQHF.

CDR3 loop: CATRKRDPGTDTQYF. The DNA for the CDR3 is TGTGCCACCCGAAAGCGGGACCCGGGCACAGATACGCAGTATTTT. The chain links TRBV19 to TRBJ2-3; 7 bases line up with TRBD2. CDR3 length: 15 residues. The ends lost 10 bases at V and 1 base at J; junction bases unmatched: 11. From germline, CDR1 is LNHDA and CDR2 SQIVND (reference sequence).

The chain couples TRBV6-5 to TRBJ1-3; no firm D call. The CDR3 sequence is 15 residues long. Trimming left V 2 bases short and J 0 bases short, with 8 bases between. CDR1 is MNHEY, CDR2 SVGAGI, per germline. CDR3 protein: CASSYGPLSGNTIYF. For the CDR3, the DNA is TGTGCCAGCAGTTACGGGCCACTCTCTGGAAACACCATATATTTT.

The count of this clone is one. The chain employs TRBV7-2 and TRBJ2-3, with 11 nucleotides matching TRBD1. V trimming: 4 bases; J trimming: 3 bases; junction bases outside the gene matches: 6. Germline V gene data show CDR1 as SGHTA and CDR2 as FQGNSA. The CDR3 length is 16 residues. CDR3 amino acids: CASSSGGTGGTDTQYF. The CDR3 DNA sequence: TGTGCCAGCAGCTCAGGTGGGACAGGGGGGACAGATACGCAGTATTTT.

The genes are TRBV29-1 and TRBJ2-7, with D maybe TRBD1 (6 bases). The CDR3 spans 12 residues. The germline V gene has CDR1 SQVTM and CDR2 ANQGSEA. V was trimmed by 4 bases and J by 4 bases, leaving 11 bases between them. The CDR3 coding sequence is TGCAGCGTTGTCATGGACAGTTACGAGCAGTACTTC. Translation gives CSVVMDSYEQYF.